The clone carrying this T cell receptor (beta chain) was counted between two and nine times. This CDR3 spans 12 amino acids. The germline V gene encodes CDR1 MNHEY and CDR2 SVGAGI. Between the trimmed V and J ends, which lost 2 bases and 8 bases, there was a span of 7 bases. This sample stems from a study of blood T cell repertoires in COVID-19. Whole-study context: Samples of COVID-19 (acute and convalescent) were obtained from the United States, Italy and Spain. PBMCs, B-cell-depleted T cells, or T cells provided the cDNA or gDNA that made up the material.

Per the authors' pipeline: How many nucleated cells were present was estimated from reference gene primer amplification. Clones were read by immunoSEQ multiplex PCR, and TCRdb kept only the in-frame ones, dropping some. Clone size and the V and J calls come from that table; the DNA yielded D and trimming. The data hold under 150,000 clones, with approximately 80% observed a single time. The sample comprised peripheral blood. The chain is built from TRBV6-5 and TRBJ2-1; D gene uncertain. This receptor was obtained from an elderly man with acute or convalescent COVID-19. CDR3 DNA: TGTGCCAGCAGTTACGGTGAGGATGAGCAGTTCTTC. As protein: CASSYGEDEQFF.